These T cell receptor beta chains were read from a single sample in a study of shared clonotypes between healthy human individuals. Here immunoSEQ multiplex PCR was the method, and the copy in TCRdb shows in-frame clones only, minus some. Of a few hundred thousand clones in the sample, around 96% are singletons; the top ten hold 0.25% to 0.35%. The specimen sequenced was memory CD8+ T cells sorted from blood. The origin of the receptors is a man younger than 40 in good health. Each CDR3 is given with its conserved first and last residue. Each record gives: D gene, V gene, J gene, clone size, CDR3 DNA, CDR3 protein. The D gene is left open where the match is weak. Not all rows give a size; the values are once, few, many and, for expanded clones, a class.

TRBD1	TRBV13	TRBJ1-1	.	TGTGCCAGCAGCTTCCCCCGACAGGGGAACACTGAAGCTTTCTTT	CASSFPRQGNTEAFF
.	TRBV5-1	TRBJ1-2	.	TGCGCCAGCAGCCCGAACCCCGGACGAGAGGGCTATGGCTACACCTTC	CASSPNPGREGYGYTF
TRBD1	TRBV7-3	TRBJ2-1	.	TGTGCCAGCAGCTCTACTTTGACAGGGTCGAATGAGCAGTTCTTC	CASSSTLTGSNEQFF
.	TRBV15	TRBJ1-4	.	TGTGCCACCAGCATCCAGGGTCGGGAAAAACTGTTTTTT	CATSIQGREKLFF
.	TRBV6-5	TRBJ2-3	.	TGTGCCAGCAGTTACCATGGGAGACCTAGCACAGATACGCAGTATTTT	CASSYHGRPSTDTQYF
.	TRBV11-2	TRBJ2-7	once	TGTGCCAGCAGCCGGGACTTCCCCTACGAGCAGTACTTC	CASSRDFPYEQYF
TRBD1	TRBV9	TRBJ1-2	.	TGTGCCAGCAGCGTAGCGACAGGGATCGAGTATGGCTACACCTTC	CASSVATGIEYGYTF
.	TRBV28	TRBJ2-7	.	TGTGCCAGCAGTTTACGGTACTTC	CASSLRYF
.	TRBV28	TRBJ1-5	.	TGTGCCAGCAGTCCTTTCGGGGGCGGGGGTCAGCCCCAGCATTTT	CASSPFGGGGQPQHF
.	TRBV7-2	TRBJ2-1	.	TGTGCCAGCAGCTTACGTGTTGGGGGTTGGTACAATGAGCAGTTCTTC	CASSLRVGGWYNEQFF
.	TRBV10-3	TRBJ2-7	.	TGTGCCATCAGTGGCCCGGCTCCTAACGAGCAGTACTTC	CAISGPAPNEQYF
.	TRBV18	TRBJ1-2	once	TGTGCCAGCTCAAGTTACCGCGGAAGCATTAACACCTTC	CASSSYRGSINTF
.	TRBV11-3	TRBJ2-3	.	TGTGCCAGCAGCTTAGGATCTGACCACACAGATACGCAGTATTTT	CASSLGSDHTDTQYF
.	TRBV10-1	TRBJ2-2	.	TGCGCCAGCAGTGGGTGGAACACCGGGGAGCTGTTTTTT	CASSGWNTGELFF
.	TRBV19	TRBJ2-3	.	TGTGCCAGTAGTCTTAGGGGCTCCTACGCCACAGATACGCAGTATTTT	CASSLRGSYATDTQYF
TRBD1	TRBV6-5	TRBJ1-3	.	TGTGCCAGCAGTTTCTCGGGACAGGGTATGGGAAACACCATATATTTT	CASSFSGQGMGNTIYF